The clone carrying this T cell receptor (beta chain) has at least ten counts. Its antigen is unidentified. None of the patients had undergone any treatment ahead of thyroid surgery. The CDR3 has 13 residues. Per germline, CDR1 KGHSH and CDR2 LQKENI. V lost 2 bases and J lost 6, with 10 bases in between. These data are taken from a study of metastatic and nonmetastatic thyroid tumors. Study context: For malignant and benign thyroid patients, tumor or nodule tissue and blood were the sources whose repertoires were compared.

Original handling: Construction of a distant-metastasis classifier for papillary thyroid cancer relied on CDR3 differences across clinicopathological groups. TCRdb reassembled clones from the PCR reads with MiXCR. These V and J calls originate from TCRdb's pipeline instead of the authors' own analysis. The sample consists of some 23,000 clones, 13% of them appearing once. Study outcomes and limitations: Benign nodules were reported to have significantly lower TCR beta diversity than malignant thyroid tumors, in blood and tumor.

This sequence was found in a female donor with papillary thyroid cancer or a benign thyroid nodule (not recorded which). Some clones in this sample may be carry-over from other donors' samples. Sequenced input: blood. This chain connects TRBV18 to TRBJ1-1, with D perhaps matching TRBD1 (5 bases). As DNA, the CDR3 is TGTGCCAGCTCACCAAGGGGTGGAGCTGAAGCTTTCTTT. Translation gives CASSPRGGAEAFF. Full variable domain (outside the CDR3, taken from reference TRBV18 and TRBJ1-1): NAGVMQNPRHLVRRRGQEARLRCSPMKGHSHVYWYRQLPEEGLKFMVYLQKENIIDESGMPKERFSAEFPKEGPSILRIQQVVRGDSAAYFCASSPRGGAEAFFGQGTRLTVV.